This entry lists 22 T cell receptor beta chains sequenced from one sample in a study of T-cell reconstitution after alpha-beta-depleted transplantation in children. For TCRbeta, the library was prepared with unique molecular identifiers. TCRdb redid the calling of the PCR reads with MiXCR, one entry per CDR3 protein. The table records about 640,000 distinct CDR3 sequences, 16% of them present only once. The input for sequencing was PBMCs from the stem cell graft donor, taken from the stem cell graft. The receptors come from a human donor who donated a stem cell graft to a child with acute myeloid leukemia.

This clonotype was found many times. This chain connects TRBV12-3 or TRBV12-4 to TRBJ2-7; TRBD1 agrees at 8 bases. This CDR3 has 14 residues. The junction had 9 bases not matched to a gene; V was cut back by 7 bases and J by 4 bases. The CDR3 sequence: CASNPTGAAYEQYF. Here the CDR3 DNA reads TGTGCCAGCAACCCGACAGGGGCGGCATACGAGCAGTACTTC.

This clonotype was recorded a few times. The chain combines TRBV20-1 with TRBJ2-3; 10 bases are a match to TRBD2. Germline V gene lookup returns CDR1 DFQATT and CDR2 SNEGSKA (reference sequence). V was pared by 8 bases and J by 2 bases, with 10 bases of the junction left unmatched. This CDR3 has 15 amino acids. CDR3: CSCRERGGYTDTQYF. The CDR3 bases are TGCAGTTGCCGCGAGCGGGGGGGCTACACAGATACGCAGTATTTT.

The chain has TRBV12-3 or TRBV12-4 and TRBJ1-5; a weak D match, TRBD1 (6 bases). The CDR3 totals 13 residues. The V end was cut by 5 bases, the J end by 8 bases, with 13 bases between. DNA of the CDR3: TGTGCCAGCAGTACGGGGGGCGAAAAGCCCCAGCATTTT. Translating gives CASSTGGEKPQHF.

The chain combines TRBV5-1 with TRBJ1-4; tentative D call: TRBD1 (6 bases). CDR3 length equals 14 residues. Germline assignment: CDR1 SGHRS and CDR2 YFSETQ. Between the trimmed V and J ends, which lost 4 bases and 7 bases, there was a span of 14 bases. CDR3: CASSDPQGSEKLFF. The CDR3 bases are TGCGCCAGCAGCGATCCTCAGGGGAGTGAAAAACTGTTTTTT.

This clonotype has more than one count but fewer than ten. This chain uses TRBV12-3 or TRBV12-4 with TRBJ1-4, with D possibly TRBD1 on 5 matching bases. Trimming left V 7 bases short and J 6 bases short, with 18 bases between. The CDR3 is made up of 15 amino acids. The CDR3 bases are TGTGCCAGCACCCGATATGGGGCCCTTCATGAAAAACTGTTTTTT. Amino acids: CASTRYGALHEKLFF.

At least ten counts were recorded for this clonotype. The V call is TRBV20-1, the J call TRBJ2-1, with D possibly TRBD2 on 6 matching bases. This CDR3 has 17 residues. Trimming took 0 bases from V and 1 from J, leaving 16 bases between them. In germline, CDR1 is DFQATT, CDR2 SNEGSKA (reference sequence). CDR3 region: CSARDGSGVESYNEQFF. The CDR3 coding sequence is TGCAGTGCTAGAGATGGTTCGGGGGTCGAGTCCTACAATGAGCAGTTCTTC.

CDR3 nucleotides: TGCAGTGCTATCACCTCAAACCGGGACAGGATTAGCTCCTACGAGCAGTACGTC. This translates into CSAITSNRDRISSYEQYV. The chain combines TRBV20-1 with TRBJ2-7, with 8 bases that match TRBD1. This CDR3 has 18 residues. The trim removed 4 bases at V and 0 bases at J, leaving 17 bases unmatched. Looked up from germline, CDR1 is DFQATT and CDR2 is SNEGSKA (reference sequence).

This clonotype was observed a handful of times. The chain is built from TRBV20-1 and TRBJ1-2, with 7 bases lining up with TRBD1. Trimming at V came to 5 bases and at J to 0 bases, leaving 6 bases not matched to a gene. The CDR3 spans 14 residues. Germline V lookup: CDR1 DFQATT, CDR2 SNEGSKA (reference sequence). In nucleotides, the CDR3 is TGCAGTGCTCCCGACAGGGCCTCTAACTATGGCTACACCTTC. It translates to CSAPDRASNYGYTF.

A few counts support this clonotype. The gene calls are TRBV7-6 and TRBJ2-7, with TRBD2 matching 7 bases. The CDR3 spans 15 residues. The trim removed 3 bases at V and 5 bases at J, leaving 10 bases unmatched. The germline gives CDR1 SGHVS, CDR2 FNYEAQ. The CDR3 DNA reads TGTGCCAGCAGCTTGGGGGGGACCGCAAGTCACGAGCAGTACGTC. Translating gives CASSLGGTASHEQYV.

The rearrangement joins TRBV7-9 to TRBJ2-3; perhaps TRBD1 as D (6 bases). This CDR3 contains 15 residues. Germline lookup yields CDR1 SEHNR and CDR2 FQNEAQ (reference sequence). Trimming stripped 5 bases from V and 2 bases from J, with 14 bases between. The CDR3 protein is CASSPKGQSTDTQYF. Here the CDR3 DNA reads TGTGCCAGCAGCCCCAAAGGACAGTCCACAGATACGCAGTATTTT.

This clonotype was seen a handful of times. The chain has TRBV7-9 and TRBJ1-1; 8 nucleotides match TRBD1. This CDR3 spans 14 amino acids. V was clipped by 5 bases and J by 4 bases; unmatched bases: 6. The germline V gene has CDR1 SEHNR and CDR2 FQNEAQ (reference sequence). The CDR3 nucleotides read TGTGCCAGCAGCACAGGACAGGGAAGCACTGAAGCTTTCTTT. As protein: CASSTGQGSTEAFF.

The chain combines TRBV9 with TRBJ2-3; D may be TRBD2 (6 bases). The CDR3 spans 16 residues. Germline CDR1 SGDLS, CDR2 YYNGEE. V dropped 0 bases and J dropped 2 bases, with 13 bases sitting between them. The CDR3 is CASSVGSGVTTDTQYF. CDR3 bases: TGTGCCAGCAGCGTAGGCTCGGGGGTAACCACAGATACGCAGTATTTT.

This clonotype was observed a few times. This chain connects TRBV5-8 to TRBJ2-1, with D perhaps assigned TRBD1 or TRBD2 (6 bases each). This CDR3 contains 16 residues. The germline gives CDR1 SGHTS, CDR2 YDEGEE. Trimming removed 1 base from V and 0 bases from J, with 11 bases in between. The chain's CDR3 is CASSLRGDSSYNEQFF. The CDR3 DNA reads TGTGCCAGCAGCTTGAGGGGGGATAGCTCCTACAATGAGCAGTTCTTC.

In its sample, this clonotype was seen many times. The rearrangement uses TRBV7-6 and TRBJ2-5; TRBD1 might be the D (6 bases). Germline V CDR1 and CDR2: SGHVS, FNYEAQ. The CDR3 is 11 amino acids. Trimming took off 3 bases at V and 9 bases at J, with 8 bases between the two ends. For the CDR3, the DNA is TGTGCCAGCAGCTTGGGGGCGCCCCAGTACTTC. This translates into CASSLGAPQYF.

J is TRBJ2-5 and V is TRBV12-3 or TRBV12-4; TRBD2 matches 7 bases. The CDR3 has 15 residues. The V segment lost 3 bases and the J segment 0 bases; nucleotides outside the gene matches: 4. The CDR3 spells CASSFILADQETQYF. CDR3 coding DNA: TGTGCCAGCAGTTTCATCCTAGCGGACCAAGAGACCCAGTACTTC.

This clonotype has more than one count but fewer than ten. As DNA, the CDR3 is TGTGCCAGCAGCCCTTTCTCGGGGGGGGACGAGCAGTACTTC. As protein: CASSPFSGGDEQYF. The V call is TRBV9, the J call TRBJ2-7, with TRBD2 matching over 8 bases. The CDR3 spans 14 residues. J lost 5 bases, V lost 4 bases, and 8 bases had no gene match. Per germline, CDR1 SGDLS and CDR2 YYNGEE.

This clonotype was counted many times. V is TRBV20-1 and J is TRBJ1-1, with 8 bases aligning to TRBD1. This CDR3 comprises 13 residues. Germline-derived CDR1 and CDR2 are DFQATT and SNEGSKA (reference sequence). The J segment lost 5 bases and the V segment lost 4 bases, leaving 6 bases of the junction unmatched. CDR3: CSATRTGNTEAFF. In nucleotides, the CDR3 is TGCAGTGCTACCAGGACAGGGAATACTGAAGCTTTCTTT.

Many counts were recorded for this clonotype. The chain's CDR3 is CSARESPVKGQPQHF. CDR3 DNA: TGCAGTGCTAGAGAGTCCCCTGTTAAGGGTCAGCCCCAGCATTTT. The chain links TRBV20-1 to TRBJ1-5; D gene uncertain. The CDR3 has 15 amino acids. The germline V and J ends were trimmed by 0 bases and 6 bases, with 15 bases remaining between them. Germline-derived CDR1 and CDR2 are DFQATT and SNEGSKA (reference sequence).

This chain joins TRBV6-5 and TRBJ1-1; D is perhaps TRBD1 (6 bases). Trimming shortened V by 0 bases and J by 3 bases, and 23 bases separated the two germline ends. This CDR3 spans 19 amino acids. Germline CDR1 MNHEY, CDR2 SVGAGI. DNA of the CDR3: TGTGCCAGCAGTTACTCTCCGATCGTGGGGGCGGGGATGGACACTGAAGCTTTCTTT. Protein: CASSYSPIVGAGMDTEAFF.

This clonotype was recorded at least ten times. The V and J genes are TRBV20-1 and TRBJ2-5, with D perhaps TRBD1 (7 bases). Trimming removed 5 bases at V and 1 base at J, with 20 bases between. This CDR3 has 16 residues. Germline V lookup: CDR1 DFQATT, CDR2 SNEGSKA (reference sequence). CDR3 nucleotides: TGCAGTGCTTTTCCGGGGGCAGGGGGGCGCCAAGAGACCCAGTACTTC. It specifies CSAFPGAGGRQETQYF.

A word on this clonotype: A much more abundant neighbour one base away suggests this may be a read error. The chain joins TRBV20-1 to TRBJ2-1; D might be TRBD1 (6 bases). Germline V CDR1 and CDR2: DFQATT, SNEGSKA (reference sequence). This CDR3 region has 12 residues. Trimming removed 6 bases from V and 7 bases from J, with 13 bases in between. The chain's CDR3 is CSAWTAWNEQFF. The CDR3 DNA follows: TGCAGTGCGTGGACAGCGTGGAATGAGCAGTTCTTC.

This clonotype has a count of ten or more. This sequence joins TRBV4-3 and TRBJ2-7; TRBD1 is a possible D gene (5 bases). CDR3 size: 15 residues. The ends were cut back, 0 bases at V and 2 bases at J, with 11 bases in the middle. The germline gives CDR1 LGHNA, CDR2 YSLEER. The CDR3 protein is CASSQDREPTYEQYF. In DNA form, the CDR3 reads TGCGCCAGCAGCCAAGACAGGGAACCCACCTACGAGCAGTACTTC.